The 17 T cell receptor beta chains presented below share a single source sample, sequenced in a study of Ad26.COV2.S vaccination and SARS-CoV-2 variants. As for treatment: roughly 20 received Ad26.COV2.S at low or high dose, single or two shots; about 5 received placebo; per-sample allocation not given. On day 63 after the first injection, vaccine and placebo recipients gave samples. Using immunoSEQ multiplex PCR, the repertoire was profiled, and TCRdb retains in-frame clones only, with some absent. The sample lists about 400,000 clones, about 90% occurring once. This material consisted of peripheral blood, taken in a trial of Ad26.COV2.S vaccine versus placebo. These receptors were collected from a person aged 18-65 years who received the Ad26.COV2.S COVID-19 vaccine or a placebo.

The chain combines TRBV4-3 with TRBJ2-5, with D possibly being TRBD2 (7 bases). The CDR3 contains 15 residues. V was pared by 4 bases and J by 5 bases, with 17 bases between. The germline V gene encodes CDR1 LGHNA and CDR2 YSLEER. CDR3 in amino acids: CASSLTRGALETQYF. CDR3 sequence (DNA): TGCGCCAGCAGCCTAACCCGGGGGGCCCTTGAGACCCAGTACTTC.

V is TRBV7-9 and J is TRBJ2-7, with D unclear. Trimming pared 3 bases from V and 2 bases from J, leaving 5 bases between. CDR1 SEHNR and CDR2 FQNEAQ come from the germline V gene (reference sequence). The CDR3 extends over 12 amino acids. The CDR3 spells CASSFHTYEQYF. CDR3 nucleotide sequence: TGTGCCAGCAGCTTCCACACCTACGAGCAGTACTTC.

The V and J genes are TRBV6-6 and TRBJ2-1; TRBD1 agrees at 7 bases. The ends lost 5 bases at V and 9 bases at J; junction bases unmatched: 7. This CDR3 region has 13 residues. Germline V lookup: CDR1 MNHNY, CDR2 SVGAGI (reference sequence). This chain's CDR3 is CASSGTVLSEQFF. The CDR3 nucleotides read TGTGCCAGCAGTGGGACAGTTCTGAGTGAGCAGTTCTTC.

This chain links TRBV6-5 with TRBJ1-5; D is undetermined. The V end lost 6 bases, the J end lost 4 bases, and 10 bases lay between the germline ends. Germline lookup yields CDR1 MNHEY and CDR2 SVGAGI. The CDR3 is 13 amino acids. This CDR3 is CASSEVPNQPQHF. In DNA, the CDR3 is TGTGCCAGCAGCGAGGTCCCAAATCAGCCCCAGCATTTT.

This clone was detected only once. The chain recombines TRBV10-1 with TRBJ2-3, with TRBD1 identical over 8 bases. The CDR3 covers 17 residues. Germline V gene sequence: CDR1 WNHNN, CDR2 SYGVQD (reference sequence). V lost 3 bases and J lost 0; bases outside the gene matches: 8. The CDR3 region has the DNA TGCGCCAGCAGTGAAGGGGACAGGATACGGAGCACAGATACGCAGTATTTT. Its protein product is CASSEGDRIRSTDTQYF.

The chain uses TRBV4-1 and TRBJ2-1; 9 bases are shared with TRBD1. Germline V gene sequence: CDR1 MGHRA, CDR2 YSYEKL. V shed 2 bases, J shed 4 bases, and the junction held 9 bases outside the gene matches. CDR3 length: 17 residues. The CDR3 coding sequence is TGCGCCAGCAGCCAATCTATCAGGGGACAGGGTTACAATGAGCAGTTCTTC. Protein: CASSQSIRGQGYNEQFF.

The chain employs TRBV5-1 and TRBJ1-3; no reliable D call. This CDR3 comprises 12 residues. Germline V CDR1 and CDR2: SGHRS, YFSETQ. The germline V and J ends were trimmed by 0 bases and 7 bases, with 5 bases remaining between them. The DNA of the CDR3 is TGCGCCAGCAGCTTGGACGGGAACACCATATATTTT. It yields the protein CASSLDGNTIYF.

The chain carries TRBV7-2 and TRBJ2-5, with 7 bases matching TRBD1. Germline V gene lookup returns CDR1 SGHTA and CDR2 FQGNSA. The CDR3 covers 13 residues. With V trimmed by 4 bases and J by 5 bases, 4 bases remained unmatched. This CDR3 is CASSYSRGETQYF. The DNA of the CDR3 is TGTGCCAGCAGCTATAGCAGGGGGGAGACCCAGTACTTC.

This rearrangement joins TRBV2 to TRBJ1-3; D gene unclear. Germline CDR1 reads SNHLY; CDR2 reads FYNNEI. The germline V and J ends were trimmed by 2 bases and 0 bases, with 8 bases remaining between them. This CDR3 is 15 amino acids long. CDR3 sequence (DNA): TGTGCCAGCAGTGAACACGAGAGCTCTGGAAACACCATATATTTT. It codes for CASSEHESSGNTIYF.

The gene calls are TRBV6-5 and TRBJ1-5, with unresolved D. The CDR3 is 13 amino acids. Trimming cost V 6 bases and J 2 bases, with 8 bases left between them. Germline CDR1 reads MNHEY; CDR2 reads SVGAGI. CDR3 loop: CASSGERNQPQHF. In nucleotides, the CDR3 is TGTGCCAGCAGCGGGGAACGCAATCAGCCCCAGCATTTT.

The V and J genes are TRBV5-4 and TRBJ2-2; TRBD1 agrees at 8 bases. Germline V lookup: CDR1 SGHNT, CDR2 YYREEE (reference sequence). Losses at the gene ends were 4 bases for V and 4 bases for J; bases not matched to a gene: 6. This CDR3 is built from 15 residues. The CDR3 is CASSIRTGPTGELFF. In nucleotides, the CDR3 is TGTGCCAGCAGCATCCGGACAGGGCCCACCGGGGAGCTGTTTTTT.

CDR3 nucleotide sequence: TGTGCCAGCAGCAATACGGTCGGTTATGGCTACACCTTC. This codes for CASSNTVGYGYTF. V usage is TRBV12-3 or TRBV12-4 and J usage is TRBJ1-2; no definite D call. The V gene lost 6 bases and the J gene lost 5 bases, with 13 bases spanning the gap. The CDR3 sequence is 13 residues long.

The J gene is TRBJ2-2, the V gene TRBV9; D possibly corresponds to TRBD2 (5 bases). Per the germline V gene, CDR1 is SGDLS and CDR2 is YYNGEE. V was trimmed by 0 bases and J by 2 bases, leaving 11 bases between them. This CDR3 contains 16 residues. The CDR3 DNA follows: TGTGCCAGCAGCGTAGCCTGGGGAGTCAACACCGGGGAGCTGTTTTTT. This translates into CASSVAWGVNTGELFF. Looking up the rest from reference TRBV9 and TRBJ2-2 gives the full variable domain: DSGVTQTPKHLITATGQRVTLRCSPRSGDLSVYWYQQSLDQGLQFLIQYYNGEERAKGNILERFSAQQFPDLHSELNLSSLELGDSALYFCASSVAWGVNTGELFFGEGSRLTVL.

The chain carries TRBV29-1 and TRBJ1-4; no clear D gene. Germline CDR1 reads SQVTM; CDR2 reads ANQGSEA. This CDR3 region has 14 residues. CDR3 sequence (DNA): TGCATCAACTCGAGGGAGCTTCCAGTCGAAAAACTGTTTTTT. Its protein is CINSRELPVEKLFF.

The chain is built from TRBV6-5 and TRBJ2-3; 9 bases line up with TRBD1. The V segment lost 7 bases and the J segment 4 bases; nucleotides outside the gene matches: 6. Germline loops: CDR1 MNHEY, CDR2 SVGAGI. CDR3 length: 14 amino acids. CDR3 in DNA: TGTGCCAGCAAGCTACAGGGGGCGTCAGATACGCAGTATTTT. This encodes CASKLQGASDTQYF.

The J gene is TRBJ1-2, the V gene TRBV18; possibly TRBD1 for D (5 bases). CDR1 is KGHSH and CDR2 is LQKENI in the germline V gene. Deletions cut 6 bases from V and 4 bases from J, with 12 bases between. The CDR3 consists of 13 residues. Here the CDR3 DNA reads TGTGCCAGCTCTCCTGACAGTTCCTATGGCTACACCTTC. The encoded protein is CASSPDSSYGYTF.

V gene TRBV11-2 combines with J gene TRBJ1-5, with no clear D. Germline CDR1 SGHAT, CDR2 FQNNGV. This CDR3 is 16 amino acids long. V gave up 1 base and J gave up 2 bases, with 12 bases separating them. The CDR3 here is CASSLGAGWGNQPQHF. As DNA, the CDR3 is TGTGCCAGCAGCTTAGGAGCTGGGTGGGGCAATCAGCCCCAGCATTTT.